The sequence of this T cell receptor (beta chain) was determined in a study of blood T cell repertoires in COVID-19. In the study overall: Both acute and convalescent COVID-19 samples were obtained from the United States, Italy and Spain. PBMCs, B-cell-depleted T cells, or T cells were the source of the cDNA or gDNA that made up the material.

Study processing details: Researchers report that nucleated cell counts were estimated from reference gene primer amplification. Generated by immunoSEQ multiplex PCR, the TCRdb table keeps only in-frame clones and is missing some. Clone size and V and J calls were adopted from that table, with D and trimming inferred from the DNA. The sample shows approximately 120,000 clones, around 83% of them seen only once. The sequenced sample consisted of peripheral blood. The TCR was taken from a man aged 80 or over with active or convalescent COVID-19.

CDR3 protein: CASMRGGDNSPLHF. The CDR3 bases are TGTGCCAGTATGAGAGGGGGCGACAATTCACCCCTCCACTTT. The rearrangement uses TRBV19 and TRBJ1-6; 7 positions agree with TRBD1. The germline V gene encodes CDR1 LNHDA and CDR2 SQIVND (reference sequence). The V segment lost 7 bases and the J segment 7 bases; nucleotides outside the gene matches: 7. The CDR3 contains 14 residues.